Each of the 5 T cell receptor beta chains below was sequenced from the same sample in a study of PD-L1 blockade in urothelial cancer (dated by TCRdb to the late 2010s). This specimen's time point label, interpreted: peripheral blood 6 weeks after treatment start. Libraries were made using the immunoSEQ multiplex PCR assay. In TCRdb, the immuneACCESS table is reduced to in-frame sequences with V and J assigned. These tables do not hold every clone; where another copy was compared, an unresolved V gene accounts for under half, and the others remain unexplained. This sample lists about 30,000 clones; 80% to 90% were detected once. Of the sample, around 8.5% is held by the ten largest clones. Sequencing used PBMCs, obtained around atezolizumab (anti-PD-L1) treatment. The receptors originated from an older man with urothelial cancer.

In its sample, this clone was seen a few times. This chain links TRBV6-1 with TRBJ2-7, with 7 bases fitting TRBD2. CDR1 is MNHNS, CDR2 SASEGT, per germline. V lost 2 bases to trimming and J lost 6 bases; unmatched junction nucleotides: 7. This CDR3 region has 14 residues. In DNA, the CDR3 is TGTGCCAGCAGTGAAAGGACTAGTATAGGCGAGCAGTACTTC. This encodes CASSERTSIGEQYF.

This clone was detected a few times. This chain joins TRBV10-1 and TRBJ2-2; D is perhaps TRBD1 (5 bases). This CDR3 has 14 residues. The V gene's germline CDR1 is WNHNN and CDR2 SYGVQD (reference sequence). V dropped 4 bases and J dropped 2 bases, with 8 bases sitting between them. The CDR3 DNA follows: TGCGCCAGCAGTGCCCAGGGAAACACCGGGGAGCTGTTTTTT. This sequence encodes CASSAQGNTGELFF.

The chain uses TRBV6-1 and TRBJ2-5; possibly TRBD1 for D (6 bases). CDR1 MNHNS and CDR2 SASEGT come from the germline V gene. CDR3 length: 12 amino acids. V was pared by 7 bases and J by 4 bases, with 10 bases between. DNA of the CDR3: TGTGCCAGCAAAACAGGGATAGAGACCCAGTACTTC. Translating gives CASKTGIETQYF.

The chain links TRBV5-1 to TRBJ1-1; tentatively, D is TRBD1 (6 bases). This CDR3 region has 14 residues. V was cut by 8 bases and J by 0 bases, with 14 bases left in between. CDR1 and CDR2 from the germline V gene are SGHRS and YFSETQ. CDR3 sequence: CASRPQGLNTEAFF. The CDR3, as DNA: TGCGCCAGTCGCCCACAGGGCCTGAACACTGAAGCTTTCTTT.

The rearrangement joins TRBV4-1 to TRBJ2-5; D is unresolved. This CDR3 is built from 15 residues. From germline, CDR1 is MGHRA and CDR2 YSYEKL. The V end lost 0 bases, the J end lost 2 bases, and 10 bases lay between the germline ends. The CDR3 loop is CASSQDLRPQETQYF. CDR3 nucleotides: TGCGCCAGCAGCCAAGATCTGCGGCCTCAAGAGACCCAGTACTTC.